This TCR beta chain was captured by sequencing in a study of T cell repertoires in cytomegalovirus infection (dated by TCRdb to the late 2010s). With regard to the full study: Peptide stimulations targeted recently identified HLA-C-restricted CMV epitopes, whose presentation resists viral immunomodulation, together with well-studied HLA-B-restricted epitopes. The HLA type of each donor mattered for the analysis, because public TCR beta signatures pointed to carriage of CMV infection along with the matching HLA type. The investigation overall reported the following: The ex vivo response was dominated by HLA-C-restricted CMV-specific TCR beta clonotypes, and the single most frequent clonotype in two of eight donors was supplied by these HLA-C-restricted clonotypes. In both this cohort and an independent cohort of some 350 donors, the cumulative frequency of public TCR beta family members distinguished carriers of CMV infection plus the relevant HLA type.

The germline V gene yields MNHNS for CDR1 and SASEGT for CDR2. Germline trimming: 6 bases from V, 6 bases from J; junction bases outside gene matches: 15. From cysteine to phenylalanine, the CDR3 is 16 amino acids long. The kept DNA is CDR3 alone, 48 bases in frame from the first base. In this sample, this clonotype turned up many times. Its antigen is unknown. The record has no base qualities; no much larger clone is one base away. Sequencing used an Illumina HiSeq 1500. TCRdb redid the processing of the public reads, applying fastp at Q25 and MiXCR, and retained in-frame beta chains. Rows merge per CDR3 protein into single entries with the most common DNA and genes. The sample has about 770,000 distinct CDR3 sequences on record, 25% to 30% of them singletons. 13% of the sample belongs to the ten largest clones. This specimen's treatment or condition label, per the study, means: in vitro stimulation with specific CMV peptide epitopes to enrich CMV-specific T cells.

Here the sequenced sample was cultured CD8+ T cells from PBMCs, taken from culture after CMV antigen stimulation. The TCR sequence derives from a human donor in good health (CMV status not recorded). Some clones in this sample may be carry-over from other donors' samples. This chain joins TRBV6-1 to TRBJ2-7; 9 nucleotides in the junction match TRBD2. CDR3 protein: CASRPVGTSSVSEQYF. The sequenced DNA: TGTGCCAGCAGGCCGGTAGGGACTAGCTCAGTGAGCGAGCAGTACTTC.